A single sample is the source of the 15 T cell receptor beta chains below, sequenced in a study of blood T cell repertoires in COVID-19. Data came from immunoSEQ multiplex PCR; TCRdb stores just in-frame clones and leaves some out. The table includes a few hundred thousand clones, approximately 90% detected once. The sequenced sample was PBMCs or T cells enriched from blood (not recorded which). All receptors derive from a woman between 18 and 29 years old who had recovered from COVID-19.

The V call is TRBV14, the J call TRBJ1-6; the match to TRBD1 covers 8 bases. This CDR3 comprises 16 residues. Trimming cost V 1 base and J 7 bases; bases outside gene matches: 6. The germline CDR1 and CDR2 sequences are SGHDN and FVKESK. CDR3 nucleotides: TGTGCCAGCAGCCAAGTAGGGGACAGGCGCAATTCACCCCTCCACTTT. Its translation: CASSQVGDRRNSPLHF.

Many counts were recorded for this clone. The chain recombines TRBV11-2 with TRBJ2-7, with D tentatively TRBD1 (5 bases). This CDR3 is built from 11 residues. Deletions cut 10 bases from V and 7 bases from J, with 14 bases between. Germline CDR1 reads SGHAT; CDR2 reads FQNNGV. The CDR3 nucleotides read TGTGCCATCGGGCAGGGTGGGGAGCAGTACTTC. Residues: CAIGQGGEQYF.

This rearrangement joins TRBV7-2 to TRBJ2-2, with D possibly matching TRBD2 (6 bases). Trimming removed 3 bases at V and 6 bases at J, with 17 bases between. The germline CDR1 and CDR2 sequences are SGHTA and FQGNSA. The CDR3 extends over 16 amino acids. CDR3 sequence: CASSFERVGSSGELFF. DNA of the CDR3: TGTGCCAGCAGCTTCGAGCGGGTCGGTTCATCCGGGGAGCTGTTTTTT.

This clone was observed a single time. The genes are TRBV27 and TRBJ2-1, with D possibly matching TRBD1 (5 bases). This CDR3 contains 16 residues. CDR1 is MNHEY, CDR2 SMNVEV, per germline (reference sequence). V lost 5 bases, J lost 12 bases, and 26 bases lay in between. CDR3 nucleotides: TGTGCCAGCAGTCCCCTAGGGGCGGCCGGTCCCGGTGGGCAGTTCTTC. Translated: CASSPLGAAGPGGQFF.

V usage is TRBV7-8 and J usage is TRBJ2-7, with 13 bases lining up with TRBD2. The CDR3 is 14 residues long. In germline, CDR1 is SGHVS, CDR2 FQNEAQ. V lost 5 bases to trimming and J lost 4 bases; unmatched junction nucleotides: 2. The CDR3 sequence: CASSGLAGEYEQYF. As DNA, the CDR3 is TGTGCCAGCAGCGGACTAGCGGGGGAGTACGAGCAGTACTTC.

This chain links TRBV28 with TRBJ2-7; maybe TRBD2 (6 bases). Germline CDR1 MDHEN, CDR2 SYDVKM. This CDR3 spans 14 amino acids. Trimming took 5 bases from V and 6 from J, leaving 17 bases between them. The CDR3 loop reads CASSPAGTAAEQYF. In nucleotides, the CDR3 is TGTGCCAGCAGTCCCGCCGGGACTGCCGCCGAGCAGTACTTC.

This sequence joins TRBV30 and TRBJ2-2; a weak D match, TRBD1 (6 bases). There are 13 residues in the CDR3. Trimming removed 5 bases from V and 0 bases from J, with 7 bases in between. CDR1 is GTSNPN and CDR2 is SVGIG in the germline V gene (reference sequence). CDR3: CAWGTTNTGELFF. DNA of the CDR3: TGTGCCTGGGGGACAACGAACACCGGGGAGCTGTTTTTT.

V gene TRBV10-3 combines with J gene TRBJ2-3, with D maybe TRBD2 (5 bases). CDR1 and CDR2 from the germline V gene are ENHRY and SYGVKD. CDR3 size: 13 residues. The V and J ends lost 10 bases and 8 bases respectively, with 19 bases between them. CDR3 coding DNA: TGTGCCACTCTGGACTCGGACGTTGGTACGCAGTATTTT. Protein sequence: CATLDSDVGTQYF.

This chain links TRBV23-1 with TRBJ1-2; D is unclear. TRBV23-1 is an ORF, with its function uncertain. V was cut by 2 bases and J by 2 bases, with 9 bases left in between. The CDR3 is made up of 14 amino acids. The CDR3 protein is CASSQPDGNYGYTF. For the CDR3, the DNA is TGCGCCAGCAGTCAACCAGACGGGAACTATGGCTACACCTTC.

The gene calls are TRBV27 and TRBJ1-5; D is unclear. V lost 5 bases, J lost 2 bases, and 10 bases lay in between. Germline CDR1 and CDR2: MNHEY and SMNVEV (reference sequence). The CDR3 extends over 14 amino acids. The CDR3 is CASSLSVGNQPQHF. The CDR3 DNA reads as TGTGCCAGCAGTCTGTCGGTTGGCAATCAGCCCCAGCATTTT.

The genes are TRBV15 and TRBJ1-1; D is ambiguous. With 0 bases removed from V and 4 bases from J, the gap between germline ends came to 15 bases. This CDR3 is 16 amino acids long. CDR1 and CDR2 (germline): LNHNV, YYDKDF (reference sequence). This CDR3 is CATSRDGQVLPTEAFF. The CDR3 DNA sequence: TGTGCCACCAGCAGAGATGGGCAGGTTTTGCCCACTGAAGCTTTCTTT.

V usage is TRBV12-5 and J usage is TRBJ1-5; D may be TRBD1 (5 bases). The V end lost 3 bases, the J end lost 7 bases, and 13 bases lay between the germline ends. The CDR3 covers 14 residues. Looked up from germline, CDR1 is LGHNT and CDR2 is FRNRAP. In DNA form, the CDR3 reads TGTGCTAGTGGTTTCCCCGACAGCCCCCAGCCCCAGCATTTT. This encodes CASGFPDSPQPQHF.

This clone was seen a handful of times. This sequence joins TRBV7-9 and TRBJ1-4; 8 bases align to TRBD1. After removal of 5 bases from V and 8 bases from J, the junction contained 16 bases not matched to a gene. CDR1 and CDR2 (germline): SEHNR, FQNEAQ (reference sequence). The CDR3 runs to 17 residues. The CDR3 sequence is CASSPIWTGKGVEKLFF. In DNA, the CDR3 is TGTGCCAGCAGCCCCATCTGGACAGGGAAGGGAGTCGAAAAACTGTTTTTT.

The rearrangement uses TRBV6-5 and TRBJ1-5; 7 bases fit TRBD1. This CDR3 comprises 14 residues. V was clipped by 7 bases and J by 1 base; unmatched bases: 4. In germline, CDR1 is MNHEY, CDR2 SVGAGI. In DNA, the CDR3 is TGTGCCAGCAACGGAGGGGGCAGCAATCAGCCCCAGCATTTT. Its translation is CASNGGGSNQPQHF.

V usage is TRBV6-9 and J usage is TRBJ2-1; 12 bases are shared with TRBD2. The CDR3 totals 18 residues. Germline V gene sequence: CDR1 MNHGY, CDR2 SVAAGI. The junction had 19 bases not matched to a gene; V was cut back by 7 bases and J by 9 bases. The DNA for the CDR3 is TGTGCCAGCATTTGGCGCCCTGCCGCTAGCGGGGGGGCCCCTGAGCAGTTCTTC. The encoded protein is CASIWRPAASGGAPEQFF.